What follows is one T cell receptor (beta chain) and its context. The antigen is unknown. This cohort consisted of healthy bone marrow donors. When sampled, the donors appeared nominally healthy, though they likely had unrecorded immune exposures. The sample comes from a study of cytomegalovirus exposure and HLA in healthy donors. Study-wide results and limits: The authors later found TCR association rates varying by HLA locus, with DRB1 most and HLA-C fewest. HLA-A and HLA-B allele assignments for most subjects were reportedly predicted accurately using TCR beta sequences.

The PCR was carried out with 60 Vbeta primers and 13 Jbeta primers. Libraries were prepared by immunoSEQ multiplex PCR; TCRdb keeps only in-frame clonotypes and omits some of them. The sample features over 25,000 clones, with approximately 0.71% in its top ten. The CDR3 runs 15 residues. CDR1 is SGHRS and CDR2 is YFSETQ in the germline V gene. Trimming took 6 bases from V and 0 from J, leaving 15 bases between them. This TCR came from a man in his thirties or forties in good health and CMV-seronegative. This chain joins TRBV5-1 and TRBJ1-1, with D possibly being TRBD1 (5 bases). Sequencing was done on a sample of PBMCs. The CDR3 nucleotides are TGCGCCAGCACCGGGGGTTTTCTCATGAACACTGAAGCTTTCTTT. Its translation: CASTGGFLMNTEAFF.